The 6 T cell receptor beta chains in this list originate from one sample, sequenced in a study of response to subunit inactivated influenza vaccine. TCRdb used MiXCR to reprocess the RT-PCR reads, holding one entry per CDR3 protein. The sample has approximately 500,000 distinct CDR3 sequences; over 10% are singletons. The material sequenced was PBMCs from blood, taken roughly 46 days after vaccination. The receptors stem from a man in his fifties who received an inactivated influenza vaccine.

The chain recombines TRBV30 with TRBJ2-7; D unclear. Germline assignment: CDR1 GTSNPN and CDR2 SVGIG (reference sequence). The length of the CDR3 is 15 residues. Trimming left V 0 bases short and J 0 bases short, with 12 bases between. The CDR3 DNA is TGTGCCTGGAGTGTACCAACAGCAATCTCCTACGAGCAGTACTTC. Translating it yields CAWSVPTAISYEQYF.

This chain links TRBV6-5 with TRBJ2-7; weak D call: TRBD1 (5 bases). Looked up from germline, CDR1 is MNHEY and CDR2 is SVGAGI. The CDR3 has 13 residues. The ends were cut back, 4 bases at V and 2 bases at J, with 9 bases in the middle. Here the CDR3 DNA reads TGTGCCAGCAGTTCAGGGTGGACCTACGAGCAGTACTTC. It encodes CASSSGWTYEQYF.

This chain connects TRBV5-1 to TRBJ2-7; 8 nucleotides agree with TRBD2. Germline V CDR1 and CDR2: SGHRS, YFSETQ. The trim removed 4 bases at V and 2 bases at J, leaving 8 bases unmatched. This CDR3 has 15 residues. The CDR3 nucleotides read TGCGCCAGCAGCGAGACTAGCGCGGCTACCTACGAGCAGTACTTC. The encoded protein is CASSETSAATYEQYF.

This clonotype has more than one count but fewer than ten. The chain couples TRBV5-1 to TRBJ2-3, with 10 bases identical to TRBD2. Germline V gene data show CDR1 as SGHRS and CDR2 as YFSETQ. Trimming at V came to 0 bases and at J to 4 bases, leaving 5 bases not matched to a gene. This CDR3 is built from 16 residues. The CDR3 DNA reads TGCGCCAGCAGCTTGGGTGCTAGCGGGGGCTCAGATACGCAGTATTTT. Residues: CASSLGASGGSDTQYF.

The chain carries TRBV5-1 and TRBJ2-5; 7 bases match TRBD1. The V gene end was trimmed by 0 bases and the J gene end by 5 bases; junction bases not matched to a gene: 10. Germline CDR1 SGHRS, CDR2 YFSETQ. The CDR3 spans 16 residues. The CDR3 coding sequence is TGCGCCAGCAGCTTGGCTGGCCAGGGGGTGAGCGAGACCCAGTACTTC. It is translated as CASSLAGQGVSETQYF.

This sequence joins TRBV28 and TRBJ2-3, with D possibly matching TRBD2 (5 bases). Germline V gives CDR1 MDHEN, CDR2 SYDVKM. V was shortened by 1 base and J by 1 base, with 12 bases between the two germline ends. The CDR3 length is 16 residues. This CDR3 is CASSLFGGGGTDTQYF. The CDR3 nucleotides read TGTGCCAGCAGTTTATTCGGCGGAGGAGGCACAGATACGCAGTATTTT. Variable domain in full (rest from reference TRBV28 and TRBJ2-3): DVKVTQSSRYLVKRTGEKVFLECVQDMDHENMFWYRQDPGLGLRLIYFSYDVKMKEKGDIPEGYSVSREKKERFSLILESASTNQTSMYLCASSLFGGGGTDTQYFGPGTRLTVL.